A selection of T cell receptor beta chains follows, all from one sample in a study of blood T cell repertoires in COVID-19. The assay was immunoSEQ multiplex PCR, and TCRdb's table has in-frame clones only and misses some. The sample records some 130,000 clones, around 89% being singletons. The source material was peripheral blood. The receptors stem from a man aged 55 to 70 with COVID-19, enrolled during active disease. CDR3s include the opening cysteine and the closing phenylalanine or tryptophan. Each record gives: J gene, D gene, V gene, clone size, CDR3 DNA, CDR3 protein. The D gene is left open where the match is weak. Clone size appears in some rows only: once, few, many, or a class for an expanded clone.

TRBJ1-2 - TRBV15 - TGTGCCACCAGCAGCGCACTAAGGGTTTTAAGCGGCTATGGCTACACCTTC CATSSALRVLSGYGYTF
TRBJ2-7 - TRBV13 - TGTGCCAGCAGCTTAATCGGGGTATCCTACGAGCAGTACTTC CASSLIGVSYEQYF
TRBJ1-6 - TRBV11-2 once TGTGCCAGCAGCTTTATGGGACAAAATTCACCCCTCCACTTT CASSFMGQNSPLHF
TRBJ1-5 - TRBV7-2 - TGTGCCAGCAGCCCAACAGGGATAACCCAGCCCCAGCATTTT CASSPTGITQPQHF
TRBJ2-7 - TRBV5-4 - TGTGCCAGCAGCGAATCCGGGACAAGACCTTACGAGCAGTACTTC CASSESGTRPYEQYF
TRBJ2-6 TRBD1 TRBV28 - TGTGCCAGCAGTTTACAGGGGGCTGGGGCCAACGTCCTGACTTTC CASSLQGAGANVLTF
TRBJ2-3 TRBD1 TRBV24-1 - TGTGCCACGAGGGGGCCCGATAATACGCAGTATTTT CATRGPDNTQYF
TRBJ1-1 - TRBV21-1 - TGTGCCAGCAGCACTCCCCAAGCGAACACTGAAGCTTTCTTT CASSTPQANTEAFF
TRBJ1-2 - TRBV6-5 - TGTGCCAGCAGTTACTTAACGACAAGATTCTATGGCTACACCTTC CASSYLTTRFYGYTF
TRBJ2-3 - TRBV2 - TGTGCCAGCAACAGGCAACACCTCGATACGCAGTATTTT CASNRQHLDTQYF
TRBJ1-2 - TRBV2 - TGTGCCAGCAGGATGACAGGCGGCCAGGCGGGCTACACCTTC CASRMTGGQAGYTF
TRBJ2-2 - TRBV9 - TGTGCCAGCAGCCCCTCGGAGGGATACACCGGGGAGCTGTTTTTT CASSPSEGYTGELFF
TRBJ1-1 - TRBV7-3 - TGTGCCAGCAGCGGGGCGTCCGGCACTGAAGCTTTCTTT CASSGASGTEAFF
TRBJ1-5 - TRBV6-5 - TGTGCCAGCAGTTTCCAAAGCAATCAGCCCCAGCATTTT CASSFQSNQPQHF
TRBJ2-5 - TRBV5-1 - TGCGCCAGCAGCTTGGCCGCGCAAGAGACCCAGTACTTC CASSLAAQETQYF
TRBJ2-4 - TRBV7-6 once TGTGCCAGCAGCCCGGACGACAGGAAACTAGCCAAAAACATTCAGTACTTC CASSPDDRKLAKNIQYF
TRBJ2-5 TRBD2 TRBV4-2 - TGTGCCAGCAGCCAAGGGGGGGGACTTCTTCAAGAGACCCAGTACTTC CASSQGGGLLQETQYF
TRBJ1-1 TRBD1 TRBV12-3/TRBV12-4 few TGTGCCAGCAGTTTACGACAGGGGACTGAAGCTTTCTTT CASSLRQGTEAFF
TRBJ2-7 TRBD2 TRBV5-1 - TGCGCCAGCAGCTTCGGCCTAGCGGGGGGGGTCCCCTACGAGCAGTACTTC CASSFGLAGGVPYEQYF
TRBJ1-5 TRBD1 TRBV19 - TGTGCCAGTAGTAGGGGGGACAGAGAGGATCAGCCCCAGCATTTT CASSRGDREDQPQHF
TRBJ1-1 TRBD1 TRBV9 - TGTGCCAGCAGCGTTGGACAGGGATTTCTCACTGAAGCTTTCTTT CASSVGQGFLTEAFF
TRBJ1-6 - TRBV6-5 - TGTGCCAGCTCCAACGGGGGGGGAGCCTCACCCCTCCACTTT CASSNGGGASPLHF
TRBJ2-7 - TRBV24-1 - TGTGCCACCAGTGATGGGACACGGAGCTCCTACGAGCAGTACTTC CATSDGTRSSYEQYF
TRBJ1-2 - TRBV7-2 once TGTGCCAGCAGCCATCGGACAGCTCTAAACTATGGCTACACCTTC CASSHRTALNYGYTF
TRBJ2-2 TRBD1 TRBV2 - TGTGCCAGCAGCAAGGACAGGGGGAACACCGGGGAGCTGTTTTTT CASSKDRGNTGELFF
TRBJ1-1 - TRBV2 - TGTGCCAGCAGTTTGACCGGGGGGACTGAAGCTTTCTTT CASSLTGGTEAFF
TRBJ1-1 - TRBV5-5 - TGTGCCAGCAGCTTGGCTACAACGACGGGGAGGGCTGAAGCTTTCTTT CASSLATTTGRAEAFF
TRBJ1-1 - TRBV7-2 - TGTGCCAGCAGCAAAGGACCCTCAGGGTCGGGCACTGAAGCTTTCTTT CASSKGPSGSGTEAFF
TRBJ1-1 - TRBV6-2/TRBV6-3 - TGTGCCAGCAGTTACCGCCCACAGAACACTGAAGCTTTCTTT CASSYRPQNTEAFF
TRBJ1-3 - TRBV7-6 - TGTGCCAGCAGTCTGTGGGGCAACTCTGGAAACACCATATATTTT CASSLWGNSGNTIYF
TRBJ1-1 - TRBV24-1 - TGTGCCACCAGTGATTCACAAAGGAACACTGAAGCTTTCTTT CATSDSQRNTEAFF
TRBJ1-2 TRBD1 TRBV5-1 - TGCGCCAGCAGCGCAACCGGGACAGGGCTTAACTATGGCTACACCTTC CASSATGTGLNYGYTF